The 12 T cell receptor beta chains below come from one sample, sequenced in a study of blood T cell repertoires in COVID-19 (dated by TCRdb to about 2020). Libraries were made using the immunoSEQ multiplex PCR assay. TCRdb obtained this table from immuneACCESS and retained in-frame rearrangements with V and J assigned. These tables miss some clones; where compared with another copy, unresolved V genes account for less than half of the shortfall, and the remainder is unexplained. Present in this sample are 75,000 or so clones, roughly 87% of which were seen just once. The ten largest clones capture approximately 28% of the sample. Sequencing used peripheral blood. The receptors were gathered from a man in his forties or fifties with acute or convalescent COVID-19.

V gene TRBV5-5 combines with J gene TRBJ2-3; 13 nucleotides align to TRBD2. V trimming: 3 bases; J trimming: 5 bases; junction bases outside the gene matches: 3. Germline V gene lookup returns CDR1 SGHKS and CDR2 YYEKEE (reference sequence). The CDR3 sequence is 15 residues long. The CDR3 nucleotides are TGTGCCAGCAGCTCAACTAGCGGGGGGGTAGATACGCAGTATTTT. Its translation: CASSSTSGGVDTQYF.

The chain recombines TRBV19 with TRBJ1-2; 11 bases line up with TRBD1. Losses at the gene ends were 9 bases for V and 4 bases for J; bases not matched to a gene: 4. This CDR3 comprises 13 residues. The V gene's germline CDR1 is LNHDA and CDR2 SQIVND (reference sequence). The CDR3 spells CASGTGGAYGYTF. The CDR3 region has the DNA TGTGCCAGCGGGACAGGGGGGGCCTATGGCTACACCTTC. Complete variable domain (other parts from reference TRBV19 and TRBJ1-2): DGGITQSPKYLFRKEGQNVTLSCEQNLNHDAMYWYRQDPGQGLRLIYYSQIVNDFQKGDIAEGYSVSREKKESFPLTVTSAQKNPTAFYLCASGTGGAYGYTFGSGTRLTVV.

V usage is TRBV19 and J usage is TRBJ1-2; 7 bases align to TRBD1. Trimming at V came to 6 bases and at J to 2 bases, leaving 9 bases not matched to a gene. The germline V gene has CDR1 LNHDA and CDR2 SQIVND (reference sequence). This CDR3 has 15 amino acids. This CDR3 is CASSRTGNLNYGYTF. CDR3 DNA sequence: TGTGCCAGTAGCCGGACAGGAAATCTCAACTATGGCTACACCTTC.

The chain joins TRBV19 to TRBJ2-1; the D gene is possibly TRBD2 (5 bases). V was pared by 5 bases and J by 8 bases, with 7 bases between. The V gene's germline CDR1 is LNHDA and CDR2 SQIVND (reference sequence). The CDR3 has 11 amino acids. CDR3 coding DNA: TGTGCCAGTAGTCCCGGGGATGAGCAGTTCTTC. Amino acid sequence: CASSPGDEQFF. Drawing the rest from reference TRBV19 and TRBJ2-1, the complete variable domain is DGGITQSPKYLFRKEGQNVTLSCEQNLNHDAMYWYRQDPGQGLRLIYYSQIVNDFQKGDIAEGYSVSREKKESFPLTVTSAQKNPTAFYLCASSPGDEQFFGPGTRLTVL.

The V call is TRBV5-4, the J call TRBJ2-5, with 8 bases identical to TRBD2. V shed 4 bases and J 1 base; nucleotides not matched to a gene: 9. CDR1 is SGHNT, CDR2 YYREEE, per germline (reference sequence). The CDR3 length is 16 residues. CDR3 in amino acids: CASSPGLGGAQETQYF. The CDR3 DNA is TGTGCCAGCAGCCCCGGTCTCGGGGGGGCCCAAGAGACCCAGTACTTC.

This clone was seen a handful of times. Here the CDR3 DNA reads TGTGCCAGCAGTTACGGACAGCGGGGGGGGAGCACAGATACGCAGTATTTT. Translated: CASSYGQRGGSTDTQYF. The chain couples TRBV6-2 or TRBV6-3 to TRBJ2-3; 10 bases fit TRBD2. V dropped 2 bases and J dropped 0; count of bases not matched to a gene: 5. CDR3 length equals 17 residues. Germline-derived CDR1 and CDR2 are MNHEY and SVGEGT.

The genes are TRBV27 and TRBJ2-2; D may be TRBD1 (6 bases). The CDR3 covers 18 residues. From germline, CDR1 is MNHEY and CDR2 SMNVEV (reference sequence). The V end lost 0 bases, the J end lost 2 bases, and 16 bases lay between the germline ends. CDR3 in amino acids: CASSLSIVRTANTGELFF. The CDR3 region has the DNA TGTGCCAGCAGTTTATCGATAGTTCGGACAGCAAACACCGGGGAGCTGTTTTTT.

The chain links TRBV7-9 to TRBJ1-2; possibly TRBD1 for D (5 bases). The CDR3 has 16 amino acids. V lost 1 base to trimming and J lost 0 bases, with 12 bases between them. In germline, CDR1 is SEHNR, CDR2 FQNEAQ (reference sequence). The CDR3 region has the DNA TGTGCCAGCAGCTTAGGTCAGGGTTTAACTAACTATGGCTACACCTTC. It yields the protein CASSLGQGLTNYGYTF. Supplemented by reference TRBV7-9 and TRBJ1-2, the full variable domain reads DTGVSQNPRHKITKRGQNVTFRCDPISEHNRLYWYRQTLGQGPEFLTYFQNEAQLEKSRLLSDRFSAERPKGSFSTLEIQRTEQGDSAMYLCASSLGQGLTNYGYTFGSGTRLTVV.

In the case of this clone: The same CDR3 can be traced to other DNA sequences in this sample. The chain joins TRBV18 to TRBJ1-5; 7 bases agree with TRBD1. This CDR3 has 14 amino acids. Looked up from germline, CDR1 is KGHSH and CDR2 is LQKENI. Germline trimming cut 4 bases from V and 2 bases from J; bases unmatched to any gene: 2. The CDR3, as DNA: TGTGCCAGCTCACGGGACAGACGCAATCAGCCCCAGCATTTT. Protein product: CASSRDRRNQPQHF.

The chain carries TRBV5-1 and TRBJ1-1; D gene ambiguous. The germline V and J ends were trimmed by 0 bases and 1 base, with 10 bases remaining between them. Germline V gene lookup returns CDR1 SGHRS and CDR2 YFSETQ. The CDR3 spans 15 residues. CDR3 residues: CASSLVPGANTEAFF. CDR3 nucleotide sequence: TGCGCCAGCAGCTTGGTGCCAGGCGCGAACACTGAAGCTTTCTTT.

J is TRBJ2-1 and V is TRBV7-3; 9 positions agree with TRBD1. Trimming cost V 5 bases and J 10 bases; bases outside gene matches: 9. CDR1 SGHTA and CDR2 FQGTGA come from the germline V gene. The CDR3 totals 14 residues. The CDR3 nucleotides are TGTGCCAGCAGCCGAGACAGGGGGGCTTTGGAGCAGTTCTTC. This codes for CASSRDRGALEQFF.

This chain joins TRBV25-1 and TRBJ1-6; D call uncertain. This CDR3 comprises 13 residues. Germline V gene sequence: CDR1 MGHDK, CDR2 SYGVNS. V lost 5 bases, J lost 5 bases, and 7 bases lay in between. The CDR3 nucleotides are TGTGCCAGCAGTAGCCAGGATAATTCACCCCTCCACTTT. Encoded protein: CASSSQDNSPLHF.